This T cell receptor (beta chain) was identified during a study of blood T cell repertoires in COVID-19. Study in general: Samples of COVID-19 (acute and convalescent) were obtained from the United States, Italy and Spain. T cells, B-cell-depleted T cells, or PBMCs provided the cDNA or gDNA that served as material.

In the original workflow: Reference gene primer amplification gave nucleated cell count estimates. Repertoires were generated with immunoSEQ multiplex PCR, while TCRdb's copy carries only in-frame clones and drops some. The V and J calls and clone size come from that table; D and trimming were worked out from the DNA. The table includes approximately 170,000 clones, approximately 85% detected once. The ends were cut back, 5 bases at V and 8 bases at J, with 18 bases in the middle. CDR3 length: 14 amino acids. Germline assignment: CDR1 SEHNR and CDR2 FQNEAQ (reference sequence). The clonotype originates from a man older than 75 with COVID-19, enrolled during active disease. The chain has TRBV7-9 and TRBJ1-2, with D possibly TRBD1 on 5 matching bases. The sample was peripheral blood. CDR3 region: CASSASGRADGYTF. The CDR3 DNA reads TGTGCCAGCAGCGCTAGCGGCAGGGCTGACGGCTACACCTTC.